The 27 T cell receptor beta chains below all came from one sample that was sequenced in a study of blood T cell repertoires in COVID-19. Measured with immunoSEQ multiplex PCR; TCRdb has only the in-frame clones, and not every one. The sample carries 140,000 to 150,000 clones, approximately 78% recorded once. Sequenced sample: peripheral blood. Receptors originate from a human donor with acute or convalescent COVID-19. The donor label of this sample is uncertain.

The V gene is TRBV7-9, the J gene TRBJ2-7, with D possibly matching TRBD2 (7 bases). CDR1 is SEHNR and CDR2 is FQNEAQ in the germline V gene (reference sequence). CDR3 length: 13 residues. V was cut by 8 bases and J by 5 bases, with 16 bases left in between. The CDR3 region is CASGRGGYDEQYF. Here the CDR3 DNA reads TGTGCCAGCGGTAGGGGGGGCTACGACGAGCAGTACTTC.

The rearrangement links TRBV19 to TRBJ1-4; tentatively, D is TRBD1 (5 bases). CDR3 length equals 13 residues. Trimming shortened V by 2 bases and J by 8 bases, and 9 bases separated the two germline ends. Germline CDR1 is LNHDA and CDR2 is SQIVND (reference sequence). The CDR3 region has the DNA TGTGCCAGTAGTATACGACAGTTAGAAAAACTGTTTTTT. This encodes CASSIRQLEKLFF.

V usage is TRBV19 and J usage is TRBJ1-5, with 8 bases that match TRBD1. Germline CDR1 is LNHDA and CDR2 is SQIVND (reference sequence). Unmatched junction bases numbered 6, after V lost 4 bases and J lost 7 bases. The CDR3 totals 14 residues. CDR3 region: CASSTTGDRQPQHF. In DNA, the CDR3 is TGTGCCAGTAGTACGACAGGGGACCGCCAGCCCCAGCATTTT.

The rearrangement links TRBV5-4 to TRBJ2-1, with 7 bases lining up with TRBD1. Germline V gene lookup returns CDR1 SGHNT and CDR2 YYREEE (reference sequence). Losses at the gene ends were 6 bases for V and 0 bases for J; bases not matched to a gene: 12. The CDR3 is 17 amino acids. This CDR3 is CASILQGPGSSYNEQFF. Written as DNA, the CDR3 is TGTGCCAGCATCCTACAGGGGCCGGGTAGCTCCTACAATGAGCAGTTCTTC.

The rearrangement links TRBV19 to TRBJ1-2; D unresolved. Germline V lookup: CDR1 LNHDA, CDR2 SQIVND (reference sequence). The CDR3 runs to 13 residues. The germline V and J ends were trimmed by 7 bases and 0 bases, with 9 bases remaining between them. CDR3 DNA: TGTGCCAGTATCCAAGCCCCTAACTATGGCTACACCTTC. Translation gives CASIQAPNYGYTF.

V and J are TRBV29-1 and TRBJ1-4; the D gene is possibly TRBD1 (5 bases). V lost 6 bases and J 6 bases, leaving 11 bases between the germline ends. Germline CDR1 is SQVTM and CDR2 is ANQGSEA. CDR3 size: 12 residues. The DNA for the CDR3 is TGCAGCGTCGGGGGAAATCATGAAAAACTGTTTTTT. This gives the protein CSVGGNHEKLFF.

This sequence joins TRBV19 and TRBJ1-1; 7 nucleotides line up with TRBD1. Germline lookup yields CDR1 LNHDA and CDR2 SQIVND (reference sequence). This CDR3 is built from 16 residues. The ends lost 3 bases at V and 1 base at J; junction bases unmatched: 8. The DNA for the CDR3 is TGTGCCAGTAGTATGGGGGCGTGGACAGGGAACACTGAAGCTTTCTTT. It encodes CASSMGAWTGNTEAFF.

This clone has ten or more counts. The J gene is TRBJ1-4, the V gene TRBV11-2, with D unclear. The CDR3 runs to 13 residues. The germline CDR1 and CDR2 sequences are SGHAT and FQNNGV. V was trimmed by 3 bases and J by 14 bases, leaving 16 bases between them. The CDR3 DNA is TGTGCCAGCAGCTTGCGCTTGGGAGGTGACCTGTTTTTT. This gives the protein CASSLRLGGDLFF.

CDR3 residues: CASSDWRGGTDTQYF. In nucleotides, the CDR3 is TGTGCCAGCAGTGATTGGCGGGGGGGCACAGATACGCAGTATTTT. V is TRBV2 and J is TRBJ2-3; 8 bases are a match to TRBD2. Germline V CDR1 and CDR2: SNHLY, FYNNEI. V was clipped by 3 bases and J by 1 base; unmatched bases: 3. This CDR3 comprises 15 residues.

The chain employs TRBV19 and TRBJ1-2; 9 nucleotides align to TRBD1. Germline trimming cut 3 bases from V and 5 bases from J; bases unmatched to any gene: 7. Per the germline V gene, CDR1 is LNHDA and CDR2 is SQIVND (reference sequence). This CDR3 has 15 residues. The CDR3: CASSIGDREYYGYTF. CDR3 DNA sequence: TGTGCCAGTAGTATCGGGGACAGGGAGTATTATGGCTACACCTTC.

The CDR3 coding sequence is TGTGCCAGCTCACTTACCGTGGGGGGGGTGACCACTGAAGCTTTCTTT. It codes for CASSLTVGGVTTEAFF. The chain is built from TRBV18 and TRBJ1-1; D is perhaps TRBD1 (5 bases). CDR1 KGHSH and CDR2 LQKENI come from the germline V gene. The CDR3 covers 16 residues. V gave up 4 bases and J gave up 4 bases, with 19 bases separating them.

The V and J genes are TRBV7-2 and TRBJ1-3; D not resolved. Between the trimmed V and J ends, which lost 5 bases and 2 bases, there was a span of 13 bases. The CDR3 covers 15 residues. Germline CDR1 reads SGHTA; CDR2 reads FQGNSA. CDR3 in amino acids: CASSPDSRTGNTIYF. The CDR3 nucleotides read TGTGCCAGCAGCCCCGACTCCAGAACTGGAAACACCATATATTTT.

The V and J genes are TRBV2 and TRBJ1-5; the D gene is possibly TRBD1 (5 bases). V was cut by 1 base and J by 7 bases, with 14 bases left in between. The CDR3 is made up of 15 amino acids. Germline V gives CDR1 SNHLY, CDR2 FYNNEI. CDR3 region: CASSEGAQGGQPQHF. The CDR3 nucleotides read TGTGCCAGCAGTGAAGGAGCCCAGGGAGGCCAGCCCCAGCATTTT.

The J gene is TRBJ1-4, the V gene TRBV18, with D uncertain. CDR3 length: 14 residues. Per germline, CDR1 KGHSH and CDR2 LQKENI. Trimming cost V 1 base and J 5 bases, with 8 bases left between them. The CDR3 DNA reads as TGTGCCAGCTCACCACGGGAGGAGAATGAAAAACTGTTTTTT. Amino acids: CASSPREENEKLFF. Based on the CDR3 plus reference TRBV18 and TRBJ1-4, the full variable domain is NAGVMQNPRHLVRRRGQEARLRCSPMKGHSHVYWYRQLPEEGLKFMVYLQKENIIDESGMPKERFSAEFPKEGPSILRIQQVVRGDSAAYFCASSPREENEKLFFGSGTQLSVL.

The V and J genes are TRBV5-6 and TRBJ2-7; 9 nucleotides match TRBD1. CDR1 is SGHDT, CDR2 YYEEEE, per germline. This CDR3 has 14 amino acids. The junction had 11 bases not matched to a gene; V was cut back by 6 bases and J by 7 bases. DNA of the CDR3: TGTGCCAGCACCCCGGACAGGGGAGGGCGGGAGCAGTACTTC. This encodes CASTPDRGGREQYF.

On this clone itself: The junction and the germline gene differ at one end; a read error may be behind it. The gene calls are TRBV6-5 and TRBJ2-7, with D unclear. Germline values: CDR1 MNHEY, CDR2 SVGAGI. CDR3 length: 11 residues. The CDR3 sequence is CASRSSYAQYF. CDR3 nucleotides: TGTGCCAGCAGATCATCCTACGCGCAGTACTTC.

J is TRBJ2-2 and V is TRBV10-3, with TRBD1 matching 11 bases. Per the germline V gene, CDR1 is ENHRY and CDR2 is SYGVKD. The CDR3 is 14 amino acids. The V and J ends lost 10 bases and 4 bases, in that order; junction bases with no gene match: 5. The CDR3 protein is CATGQGAATGELFF. CDR3 DNA: TGTGCCACCGGACAGGGGGCAGCCACCGGGGAGCTGTTTTTT.

The table lists this clone with a few counts. The chain combines TRBV12-3 or TRBV12-4 with TRBJ1-5; a possible D gene is TRBD1 (5 bases). This CDR3 is 13 amino acids long. V shed 1 base and J shed 5 bases, with 6 bases lying between them. CDR3 sequence: CASSLEGYQPQHF. CDR3 nucleotide sequence: TGTGCCAGCAGTTTAGAGGGGTATCAGCCCCAGCATTTT.

With regard to this clone: Distinct nucleotide sequences in the sample also encode this CDR3. The chain carries TRBV30 and TRBJ1-1; no firm D call. CDR3 size: 13 residues. Germline V gene sequence: CDR1 GTSNPN, CDR2 SVGIG (reference sequence). V shed 0 bases and J shed 1 base, with 6 bases lying between them. The CDR3 bases are TGTGCCTGGAGTGTAAGCCGGAACACTGAAGCTTTCTTT. It codes for CAWSVSRNTEAFF.

This clone was detected a few times. The gene calls are TRBV4-2 and TRBJ1-1; tentative D call: TRBD1 (5 bases). Trimming removed 3 bases at V and 1 base at J, with 15 bases between. Germline lookup yields CDR1 LGHNA and CDR2 YNFKEQ. The CDR3 loop spans 16 amino acids. This chain's CDR3 is CASSHNQAGGNTEAFF. DNA of the CDR3: TGTGCCAGCAGCCATAATCAGGCGGGGGGGAACACTGAAGCTTTCTTT.

This chain joins TRBV12-5 and TRBJ1-1; perhaps TRBD1 as D (5 bases). Trimming shortened V by 1 base and J by 3 bases, and 6 bases separated the two germline ends. Germline V CDR1 and CDR2: LGHNT, FRNRAP. CDR3 length: 13 amino acids. The DNA of the CDR3 is TGTGCTAGTGGTTTGGGACAGCACACTGAAGCTTTCTTT. This sequence encodes CASGLGQHTEAFF.

This chain joins TRBV18 and TRBJ1-3; D unclear. CDR3 size: 16 residues. Trimming removed 0 bases from V and 4 bases from J, with 13 bases in between. CDR1 is KGHSH, CDR2 LQKENI, per germline. DNA for the CDR3: TGTGCCAGCTCACCACCGAACAGCCTTGGGGGAAACACCATATATTTT. Encoded protein: CASSPPNSLGGNTIYF.

The chain recombines TRBV10-3 with TRBJ2-7; 7 positions agree with TRBD1. The CDR3 is 15 residues long. The V segment lost 6 bases and the J segment 3 bases; nucleotides outside the gene matches: 11. The germline V gene has CDR1 ENHRY and CDR2 SYGVKD. This CDR3 reads CAISSGTDHFYEQYF. The CDR3 DNA is TGTGCCATCAGCTCCGGGACAGATCACTTCTACGAGCAGTACTTC.

The chain combines TRBV7-8 with TRBJ2-1; 14 nucleotides match TRBD2. This CDR3 comprises 17 residues. V shed 4 bases and J 10 bases; nucleotides not matched to a gene: 12. CDR1 and CDR2 (germline): SGHVS, FQNEAQ. This CDR3 is CASSSSPYRLAGGEQFF. The CDR3 DNA reads as TGTGCCAGCAGCTCCTCCCCTTACAGACTAGCGGGGGGGGAGCAGTTCTTC.

The chain links TRBV7-9 to TRBJ2-7, with D possibly matching TRBD1 (6 bases). CDR3 length: 15 amino acids. Germline-derived CDR1 and CDR2 are SEHNR and FQNEAQ (reference sequence). V was pared by 2 bases and J by 2 bases, with 13 bases between. DNA for the CDR3: TGTGCCAGCAGCTTATTAGACAGGCCCACCTACGAGCAGTACTTC. Its translation is CASSLLDRPTYEQYF.

The gene calls are TRBV7-3 and TRBJ1-3; D possibly corresponds to TRBD1 (5 bases). V lost 5 bases, J lost 0 bases, and 11 bases lay in between. Per the germline V gene, CDR1 is SGHTA and CDR2 is FQGTGA. The CDR3 consists of 15 residues. This CDR3 reads CASSQNGGSGNTIYF. The CDR3 DNA follows: TGTGCCAGCAGCCAAAACGGGGGCTCTGGAAACACCATATATTTT. The full variable domain, with the rest looked up from reference TRBV7-3 and TRBJ1-3, is GAGVSQTPSNKVTEKGKYVELRCDPISGHTALYWYRQSLGQGPEFLIYFQGTGAADDSGLPNDRFFAVRPEGSVSTLKIQRTERGDSAVYLCASSQNGGSGNTIYFGEGSWLTVV.

This clone occurred a few times. This chain uses TRBV15 with TRBJ1-1; D is unclear. Germline V lookup: CDR1 LNHNV, CDR2 YYDKDF (reference sequence). Trimming took off 5 bases at V and 1 base at J, with 11 bases between the two ends. The CDR3 totals 14 residues. The CDR3 loop reads CATSPRATNTEAFF. Written as DNA, the CDR3 is TGTGCCACCAGCCCCCGAGCGACGAACACTGAAGCTTTCTTT.